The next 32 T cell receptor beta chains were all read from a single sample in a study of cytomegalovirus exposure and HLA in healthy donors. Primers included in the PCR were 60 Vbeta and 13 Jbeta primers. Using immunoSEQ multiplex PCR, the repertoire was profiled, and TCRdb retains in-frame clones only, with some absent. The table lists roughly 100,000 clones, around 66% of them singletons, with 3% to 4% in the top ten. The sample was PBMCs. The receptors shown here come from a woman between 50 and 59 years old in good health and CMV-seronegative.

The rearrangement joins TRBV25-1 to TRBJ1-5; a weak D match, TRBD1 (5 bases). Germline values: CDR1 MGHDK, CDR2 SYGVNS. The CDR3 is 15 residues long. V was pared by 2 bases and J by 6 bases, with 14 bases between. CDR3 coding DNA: TGTGCCAGCAGTGAAGGGGGGGGTCGCGGTCAGCCCCAGCATTTT. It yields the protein CASSEGGGRGQPQHF. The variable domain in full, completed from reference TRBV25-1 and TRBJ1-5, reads EADIYQTPRYLVIGTGKKITLECSQTMGHDKMYWYQQDPGMELHLIHYSYGVNSTEKGDLSSESTVSRIRTEHFPLTLESARPSHTSQYLCASSEGGGRGQPQHFGDGTRLSIL.

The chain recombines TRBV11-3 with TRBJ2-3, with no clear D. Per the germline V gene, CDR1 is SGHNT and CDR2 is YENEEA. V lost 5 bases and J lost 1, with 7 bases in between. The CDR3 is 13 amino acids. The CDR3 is CASSPLGTDTQYF. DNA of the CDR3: TGTGCCAGCAGCCCCCTAGGCACAGATACGCAGTATTTT.

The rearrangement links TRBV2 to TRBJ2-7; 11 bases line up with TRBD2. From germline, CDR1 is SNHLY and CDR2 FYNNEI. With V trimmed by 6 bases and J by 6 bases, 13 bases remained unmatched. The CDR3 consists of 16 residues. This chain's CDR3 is CASRDRQLAGASEQYF. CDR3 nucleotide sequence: TGTGCCAGCAGGGACAGGCAACTAGCGGGGGCCTCCGAGCAGTACTTC.

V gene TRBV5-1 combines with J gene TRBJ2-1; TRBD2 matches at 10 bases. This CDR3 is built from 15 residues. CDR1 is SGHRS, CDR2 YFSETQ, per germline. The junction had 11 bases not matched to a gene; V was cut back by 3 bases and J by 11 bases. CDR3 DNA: TGCGCCAGCAGCTCCGGGGCTAGCGGGGGAGAGAAGCAGTTCTTC. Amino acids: CASSSGASGGEKQFF.

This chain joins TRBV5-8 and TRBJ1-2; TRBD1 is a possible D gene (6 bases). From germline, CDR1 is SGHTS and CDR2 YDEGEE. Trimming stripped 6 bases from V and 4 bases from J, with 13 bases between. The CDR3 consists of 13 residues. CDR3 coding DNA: TGTGCCAGCATCATAACAGGGACCTATGGCTACACCTTC. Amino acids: CASIITGTYGYTF.

CDR3 coding DNA: TGTGCCAGCAGCTTAGTTTCACAGGGGGCTGGAAACACCATATATTTT. Its translation: CASSLVSQGAGNTIYF. The J gene is TRBJ1-3, the V gene TRBV7-2; 8 nucleotides match TRBD1. V was pared by 1 base and J by 2 bases, with 4 bases of the junction left unmatched. The CDR3 length is 16 residues. Germline loops: CDR1 SGHTA, CDR2 FQGNSA.

The DNA of the CDR3 is TGCGCCAGCAGCTTGTGGGGGCCGTACACGACAGATACGCAGTATTTT. The encoded protein is CASSLWGPYTTDTQYF. The rearrangement links TRBV5-1 to TRBJ2-3; a possible D gene is TRBD1 (6 bases). The CDR3 length is 16 residues. V was clipped by 1 base and J by 3 bases, with 15 bases between them. In germline, CDR1 is SGHRS, CDR2 YFSETQ.

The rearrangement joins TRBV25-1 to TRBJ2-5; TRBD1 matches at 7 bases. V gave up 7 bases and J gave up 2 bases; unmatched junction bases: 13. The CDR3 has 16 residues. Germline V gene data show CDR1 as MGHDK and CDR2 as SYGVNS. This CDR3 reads CASTPALGQVQETQYF. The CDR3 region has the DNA TGTGCCAGCACCCCGGCTTTAGGACAGGTTCAAGAGACCCAGTACTTC.

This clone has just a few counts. In DNA, the CDR3 is TGTGCCAGCAGCCGGAGGGACTATGCATCCTACGAGCAGTACTTC. Its translation: CASSRRDYASYEQYF. The chain links TRBV5-4 to TRBJ2-7; TRBD2 aligns across 7 bases. The V segment lost 4 bases and the J segment 1 base; nucleotides outside the gene matches: 8. The CDR3 runs to 15 residues. CDR1 SGHNT and CDR2 YYREEE come from the germline V gene (reference sequence).

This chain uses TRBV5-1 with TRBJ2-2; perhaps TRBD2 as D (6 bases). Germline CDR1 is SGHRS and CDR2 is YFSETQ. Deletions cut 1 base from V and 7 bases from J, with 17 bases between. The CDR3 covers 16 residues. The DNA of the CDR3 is TGCGCCAGCAGCTTGTCACCGGACTACGGGTTCGGGGAGCTGTTTTTT. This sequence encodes CASSLSPDYGFGELFF.

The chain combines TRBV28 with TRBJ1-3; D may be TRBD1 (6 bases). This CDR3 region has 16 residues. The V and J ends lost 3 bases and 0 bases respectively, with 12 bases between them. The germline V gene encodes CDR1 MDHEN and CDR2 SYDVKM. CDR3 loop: CASSLGAGASGNTIYF. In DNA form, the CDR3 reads TGTGCCAGCAGTTTGGGGGCAGGGGCCTCTGGAAACACCATATATTTT.

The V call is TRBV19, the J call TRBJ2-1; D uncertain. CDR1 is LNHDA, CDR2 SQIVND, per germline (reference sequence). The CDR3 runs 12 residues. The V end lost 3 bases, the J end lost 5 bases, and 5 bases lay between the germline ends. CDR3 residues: CASSIENNEQFF. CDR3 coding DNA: TGTGCCAGTAGTATCGAGAACAATGAGCAGTTCTTC.

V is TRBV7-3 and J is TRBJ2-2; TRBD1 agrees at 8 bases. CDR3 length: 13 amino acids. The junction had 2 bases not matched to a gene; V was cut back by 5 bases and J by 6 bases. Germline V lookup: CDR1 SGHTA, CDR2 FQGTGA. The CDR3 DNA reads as TGTGCCAGCAGCATGACAGGGGCCGGGGAGCTGTTTTTT. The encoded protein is CASSMTGAGELFF.

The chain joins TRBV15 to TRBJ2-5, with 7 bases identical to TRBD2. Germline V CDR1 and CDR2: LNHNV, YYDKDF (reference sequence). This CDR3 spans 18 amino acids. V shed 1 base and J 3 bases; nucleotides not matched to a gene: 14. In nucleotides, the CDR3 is TGTGCCACCAGCAGAGGGTTCGGGTCTAGCGGAGTAAAAGAGACCCAGTACTTC. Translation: CATSRGFGSSGVKETQYF.

CDR3 protein: CASRQAGAKNIQYF. CDR3 DNA sequence: TGTGCCAGCCGACAGGCTGGAGCCAAAAACATTCAGTACTTC. The chain combines TRBV11-2 with TRBJ2-4; D might be TRBD1 (6 bases). Germline V lookup: CDR1 SGHAT, CDR2 FQNNGV. This CDR3 has 14 residues. V lost 8 bases, J lost 0 bases, and 11 bases lay in between.

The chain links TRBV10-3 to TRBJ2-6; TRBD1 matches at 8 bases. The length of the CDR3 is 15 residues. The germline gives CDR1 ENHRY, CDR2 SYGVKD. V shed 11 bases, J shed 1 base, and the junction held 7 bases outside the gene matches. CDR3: CASGTGTSGANVLTF. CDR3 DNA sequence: TGTGCCTCCGGGACAGGCACTTCTGGGGCCAACGTCCTGACTTTC.

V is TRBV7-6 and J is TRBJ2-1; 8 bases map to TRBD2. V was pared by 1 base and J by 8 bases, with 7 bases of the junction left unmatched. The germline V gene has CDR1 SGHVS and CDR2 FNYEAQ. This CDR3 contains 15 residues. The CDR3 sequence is CASSLVFLAGHEQFF. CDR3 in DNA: TGTGCCAGCAGCTTAGTTTTTCTAGCGGGTCATGAGCAGTTCTTC.

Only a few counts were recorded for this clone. The DNA for the CDR3 is TGTGCCAGCAGCTTCGAGCGGACCCAGTACTTC. Its translation: CASSFERTQYF. The V call is TRBV7-9, the J call TRBJ2-5; D remains ambiguous. This CDR3 has 11 residues. The V and J ends lost 3 bases and 7 bases respectively, with 6 bases between them. From germline, CDR1 is SEHNR and CDR2 FQNEAQ (reference sequence).

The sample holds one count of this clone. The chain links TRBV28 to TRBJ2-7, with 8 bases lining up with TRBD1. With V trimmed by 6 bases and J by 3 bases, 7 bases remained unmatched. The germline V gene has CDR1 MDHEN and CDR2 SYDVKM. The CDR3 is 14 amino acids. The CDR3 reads CASRSGGEIYEQYF. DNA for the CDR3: TGTGCCAGCAGGTCAGGGGGCGAGATCTACGAGCAGTACTTC.

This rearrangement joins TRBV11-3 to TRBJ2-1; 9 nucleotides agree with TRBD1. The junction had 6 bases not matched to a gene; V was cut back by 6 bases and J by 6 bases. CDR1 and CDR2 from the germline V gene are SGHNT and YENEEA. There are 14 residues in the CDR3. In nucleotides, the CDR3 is TGTGCCAGCAGTCAAGGACAGGGGTTCAATGAGCAGTTCTTC. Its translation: CASSQGQGFNEQFF.

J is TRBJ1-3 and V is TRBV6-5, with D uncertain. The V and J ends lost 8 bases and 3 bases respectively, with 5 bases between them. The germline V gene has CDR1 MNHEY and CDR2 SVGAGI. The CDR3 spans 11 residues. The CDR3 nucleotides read TGTGCCAGCCGGGGTGGAAACACCATATATTTT. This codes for CASRGGNTIYF.

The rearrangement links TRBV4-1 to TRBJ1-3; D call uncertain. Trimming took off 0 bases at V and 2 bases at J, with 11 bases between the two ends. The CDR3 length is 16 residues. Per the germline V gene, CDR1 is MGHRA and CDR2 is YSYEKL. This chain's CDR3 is CASSQEAAHAGNTIYF. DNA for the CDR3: TGCGCCAGCAGCCAAGAGGCCGCACACGCTGGAAACACCATATATTTT.

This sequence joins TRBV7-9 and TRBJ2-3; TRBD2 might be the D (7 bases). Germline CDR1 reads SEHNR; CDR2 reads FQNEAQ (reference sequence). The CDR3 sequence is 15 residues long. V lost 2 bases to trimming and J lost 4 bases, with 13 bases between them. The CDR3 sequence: CASSLTGGPADTQYF. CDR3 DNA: TGTGCCAGCAGCTTAACCGGGGGGCCCGCAGATACGCAGTATTTT.

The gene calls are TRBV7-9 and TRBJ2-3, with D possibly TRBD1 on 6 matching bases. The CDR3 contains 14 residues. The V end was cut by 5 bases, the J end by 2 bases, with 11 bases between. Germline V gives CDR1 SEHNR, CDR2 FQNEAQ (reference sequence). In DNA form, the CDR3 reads TGTGCCAGCAGCCCGGGACACCTCACAGATACGCAGTATTTT. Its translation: CASSPGHLTDTQYF.

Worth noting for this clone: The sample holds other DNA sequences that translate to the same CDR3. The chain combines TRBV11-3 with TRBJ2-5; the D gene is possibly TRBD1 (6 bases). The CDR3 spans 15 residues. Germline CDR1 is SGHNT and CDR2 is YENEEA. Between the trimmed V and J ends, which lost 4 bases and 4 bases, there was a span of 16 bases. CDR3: CASSSMTGEGETQYF. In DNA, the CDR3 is TGTGCCAGCAGCTCAATGACAGGTGAAGGAGAGACCCAGTACTTC.

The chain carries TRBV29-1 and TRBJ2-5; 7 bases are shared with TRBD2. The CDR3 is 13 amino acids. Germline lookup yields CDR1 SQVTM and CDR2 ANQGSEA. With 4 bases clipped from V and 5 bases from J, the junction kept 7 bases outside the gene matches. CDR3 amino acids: CSVVLSGHETQYF. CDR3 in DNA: TGCAGCGTTGTTCTTAGCGGGCATGAGACCCAGTACTTC.

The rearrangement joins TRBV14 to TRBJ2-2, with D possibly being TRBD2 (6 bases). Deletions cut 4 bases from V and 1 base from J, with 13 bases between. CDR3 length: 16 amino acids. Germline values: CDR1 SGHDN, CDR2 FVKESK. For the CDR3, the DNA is TGTGCCAGCAGCCGGTTCGGGAGTGTGAACACCGGGGAGCTGTTTTTT. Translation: CASSRFGSVNTGELFF.

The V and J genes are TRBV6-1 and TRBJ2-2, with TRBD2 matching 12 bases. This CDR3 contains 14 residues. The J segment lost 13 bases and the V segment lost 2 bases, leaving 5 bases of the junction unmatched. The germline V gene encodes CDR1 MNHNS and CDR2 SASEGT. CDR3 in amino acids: CASSELLAGGRLFF. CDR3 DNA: TGTGCCAGCAGTGAATTGCTAGCGGGAGGGCGGCTGTTTTTT.

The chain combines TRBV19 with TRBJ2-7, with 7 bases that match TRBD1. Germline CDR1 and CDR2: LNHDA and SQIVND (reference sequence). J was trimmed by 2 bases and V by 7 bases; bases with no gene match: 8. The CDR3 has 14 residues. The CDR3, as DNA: TGTGCCAGTAATCCGGGACAGCATGCCTACGAGCAGTACTTC. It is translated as CASNPGQHAYEQYF. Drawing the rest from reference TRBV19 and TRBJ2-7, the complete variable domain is DGGITQSPKYLFRKEGQNVTLSCEQNLNHDAMYWYRQDPGQGLRLIYYSQIVNDFQKGDIAEGYSVSREKKESFPLTVTSAQKNPTAFYLCASNPGQHAYEQYFGPGTRLTVT.

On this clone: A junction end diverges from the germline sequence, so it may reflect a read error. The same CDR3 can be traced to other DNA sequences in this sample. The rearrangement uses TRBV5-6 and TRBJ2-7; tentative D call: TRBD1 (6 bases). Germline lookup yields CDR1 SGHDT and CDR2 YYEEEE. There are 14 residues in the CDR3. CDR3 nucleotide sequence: TGTGCCAGCAGAGTCCCGGGACAAGGAATCGCGTGGGACTTC. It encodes CASRVPGQGIAWDF.

The CDR3 loop is CASSYSGRQNIQYF. CDR3 coding DNA: TGTGCCAGCAGTTACAGCGGGCGTCAAAACATTCAGTACTTC. V and J are TRBV6-5 and TRBJ2-4, with a weak D call TRBD2 (6 bases). Between the trimmed V and J ends, which lost 2 bases and 5 bases, there was a span of 10 bases. The CDR3 has 14 residues. Germline V gene lookup returns CDR1 MNHEY and CDR2 SVGAGI.

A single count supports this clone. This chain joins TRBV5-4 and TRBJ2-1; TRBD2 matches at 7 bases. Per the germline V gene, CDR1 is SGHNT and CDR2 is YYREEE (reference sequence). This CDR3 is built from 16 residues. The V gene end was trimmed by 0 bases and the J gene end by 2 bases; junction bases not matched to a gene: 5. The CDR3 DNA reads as TGTGCCAGCAGCTTGGGAAGGACTAGAACCTACAATGAGCAGTTCTTC. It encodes CASSLGRTRTYNEQFF.